Below are 27 T cell receptor beta chains sequenced from a single sample in a study of blood T cell repertoires in COVID-19. Here immunoSEQ multiplex PCR was the method, and the copy in TCRdb shows in-frame clones only, minus some. The data show roughly 100,000 clones, with around 88% seen just once and 3% to 3.5% held by the top ten. The sample comprised peripheral blood. These receptors originate from a human donor in a cohort sampled during active COVID-19.

This chain uses TRBV7-9 with TRBJ2-2; 14 bases are a match to TRBD2. Germline-derived CDR1 and CDR2 are SEHNR and FQNEAQ (reference sequence). The CDR3 extends over 16 amino acids. The V segment lost 4 bases and the J segment 6 bases; nucleotides outside the gene matches: 4. CDR3: CASSSRTSGRPGELFF. CDR3 DNA sequence: TGTGCCAGCAGCTCGAGGACTAGCGGGAGGCCCGGGGAGCTGTTTTTT.

This rearrangement joins TRBV10-2 to TRBJ2-5; TRBD2 matches 11 bases. Germline V gene sequence: CDR1 WSHSY, CDR2 SAAADI. The CDR3 is made up of 14 amino acids. V lost 5 bases, J lost 4 bases, and 3 bases stayed unmatched. The CDR3 DNA sequence: TGCGCCAGCAGTTTAGCGGGGGGGGCAGAGACCCAGTACTTC. Protein product: CASSLAGGAETQYF.

The rearrangement links TRBV25-1 to TRBJ1-2, with D tentatively TRBD1 (5 bases). Trimming cost V 2 bases and J 7 bases, with 11 bases left between them. Germline CDR1 and CDR2: MGHDK and SYGVNS. This CDR3 contains 13 residues. CDR3 in DNA: TGTGCCAGCAGTGAAGGGGAAAGGGGTGGCTACACCTTC. Amino acids: CASSEGERGGYTF.

This clone was observed a handful of times. The genes are TRBV21-1 and TRBJ1-1. TRBV21-1 is a pseudogene. CDR3 length equals 14 residues. The CDR3 DNA reads as TGTGCCAGCAGCAAAGAAATGGAGGGGACTGAAGCTTTCTTT. It codes for CASSKEMEGTEAFF.

The chain employs TRBV18 and TRBJ1-1; D is unclear. V gave up 3 bases and J gave up 3 bases, with 14 bases separating them. The CDR3 runs 15 residues. Germline values: CDR1 KGHSH, CDR2 LQKENI. The CDR3 DNA reads TGTGCCAGCTCACCCGAACGGGAGCGACACACTGAAGCTTTCTTT. Amino acid sequence: CASSPERERHTEAFF.

The chain carries TRBV19 and TRBJ2-5; 10 bases are a match to TRBD1. Germline loops: CDR1 LNHDA, CDR2 SQIVND (reference sequence). CDR3 length: 19 amino acids. Germline trimming cut 10 bases from V and 5 bases from J; bases unmatched to any gene: 25. CDR3 sequence (DNA): TGTGCCACCGCGAATTCTAGAGGGTTGGGACAGGGGTTTTTGGAGACCCAGTACTTC. Residues: CATANSRGLGQGFLETQYF.

This clone was observed once. V gene TRBV18 combines with J gene TRBJ2-7, with a weak D call TRBD2 (5 bases). Germline loops: CDR1 KGHSH, CDR2 LQKENI. CDR3 length: 15 amino acids. V gave up 3 bases and J gave up 4 bases, with 16 bases separating them. This CDR3 reads CASSPGGGLRYEQYF. The DNA of the CDR3 is TGTGCCAGCTCACCTGGAGGTGGGTTGAGGTACGAGCAGTACTTC.

About this clone itself: Other DNA sequences of this sample code for an identical CDR3. This chain links TRBV4-2 with TRBJ1-5; maybe TRBD1 (5 bases). CDR3 length equals 15 residues. V lost 1 base, J lost 2 bases, and 9 bases lay in between. CDR1 LGHNA and CDR2 YNFKEQ come from the germline V gene. The CDR3 spells CASSQGEQGNQPQHF. DNA for the CDR3: TGTGCCAGCAGCCAAGGGGAACAGGGCAATCAGCCCCAGCATTTT.

The J gene is TRBJ2-5, the V gene TRBV18, with D possibly being TRBD2 (5 bases). Trimming removed 3 bases at V and 2 bases at J, with 16 bases between. This CDR3 spans 16 amino acids. The germline gives CDR1 KGHSH, CDR2 LQKENI. CDR3 nucleotides: TGTGCCAGCTCACCGCTTCTTGGACTTGATCAAGAGACCCAGTACTTC. It translates to CASSPLLGLDQETQYF.

This chain connects TRBV7-6 to TRBJ2-3; 11 bases match TRBD2. The junction had 5 bases not matched to a gene; V was cut back by 3 bases and J by 3 bases. The CDR3 covers 16 residues. Germline V CDR1 and CDR2: SGHVS, FNYEAQ. The CDR3: CASSFVTSGATDTQYF. CDR3 nucleotides: TGTGCCAGCAGCTTTGTGACTAGCGGGGCGACAGATACGCAGTATTTT.

In this sample, this clone turned up once. CDR3: CASSIQKGANTEAFF. CDR3 in DNA: TGTGCCAGCAGCATTCAAAAGGGGGCAAACACTGAAGCTTTCTTT. This chain links TRBV7-9 with TRBJ1-1; 7 bases fit TRBD1. After removal of 5 bases from V and 2 bases from J, the junction contained 8 bases not matched to a gene. Germline lookup yields CDR1 SEHNR and CDR2 FQNEAQ (reference sequence). This CDR3 comprises 15 residues.

This chain joins TRBV5-4 and TRBJ1-3, with D hard to call. The CDR3 length is 15 residues. Per the germline V gene, CDR1 is SGHNT and CDR2 is YYREEE (reference sequence). The germline V and J ends were trimmed by 0 bases and 0 bases, with 7 bases remaining between them. Here the CDR3 reads CASSLDSTSGNTIYF. The CDR3 nucleotides are TGTGCCAGCAGCTTGGACAGCACCTCTGGAAACACCATATATTTT.

The V call is TRBV21-1, the J call TRBJ1-2. TRBV21-1 is annotated as a pseudogene. This CDR3 is 14 amino acids long. The CDR3 DNA reads TGTGCCAGCAGCAAGAGGCAGAGTATTTATGGCTACACCTTC. This encodes CASSKRQSIYGYTF.

This chain links TRBV7-9 with TRBJ1-1; D call uncertain. V dropped 1 base and J dropped 0 bases, with 6 bases sitting between them. The CDR3 has 14 residues. Germline CDR1 and CDR2: SEHNR and FQNEAQ (reference sequence). CDR3 sequence (DNA): TGTGCCAGCAGCTTAGACATGATGAACACTGAAGCTTTCTTT. It yields the protein CASSLDMMNTEAFF.

The genes are TRBV5-4 and TRBJ2-5; tentative D call: TRBD2 (6 bases). The CDR3 length is 15 residues. The germline CDR1 and CDR2 sequences are SGHNT and YYREEE (reference sequence). With 4 bases removed from V and 1 base from J, the gap between germline ends came to 14 bases. CDR3 residues: CASSQSLASQETQYF. In DNA form, the CDR3 reads TGTGCCAGCAGCCAAAGTCTAGCGTCCCAAGAGACCCAGTACTTC.

The V gene is TRBV6-5, the J gene TRBJ2-7; TRBD2 agrees at 9 bases. Germline V gene lookup returns CDR1 MNHEY and CDR2 SVGAGI. With 7 bases clipped from V and 5 bases from J, the junction kept 9 bases outside the gene matches. The CDR3 sequence is 14 residues long. The CDR3 coding sequence is TGTGCCAGCAATAAGGCTAGCGGGGACGACGAGCAGTACTTC. Translated: CASNKASGDDEQYF.

V is TRBV7-6 and J is TRBJ1-2; D is ambiguous. V was pared by 1 base and J by 7 bases, with 13 bases between. This CDR3 has 14 residues. The germline V gene encodes CDR1 SGHVS and CDR2 FNYEAQ. The CDR3 sequence is CASSLGVEGSGYTF. As DNA, the CDR3 is TGTGCCAGCAGCTTAGGGGTAGAGGGAAGTGGCTACACCTTC.

CDR3 in amino acids: CASSLKSGGGTEAFF. The CDR3 bases are TGCGCCAGCAGCTTGAAGTCAGGGGGAGGCACTGAAGCTTTCTTT. V is TRBV5-1 and J is TRBJ1-1, with TRBD1 identical over 7 bases. V shed 1 base and J 4 bases; nucleotides not matched to a gene: 7. The germline gives CDR1 SGHRS, CDR2 YFSETQ. The CDR3 spans 15 residues. The full variable domain, rest sourced from reference TRBV5-1 and TRBJ1-1, is KAGVTQTPRYLIKTRGQQVTLSCSPISGHRSVSWYQQTPGQGLQFLFEYFSETQRNKGNFPGRFSGRQFSNSRSEMNVSTLELGDSALYLCASSLKSGGGTEAFFGQGTRLTVV.

The chain employs TRBV5-4 and TRBJ2-7, with TRBD1 matching 8 bases. Germline assignment: CDR1 SGHNT and CDR2 YYREEE (reference sequence). V lost 4 bases and J lost 6; bases outside the gene matches: 9. The CDR3 is 14 amino acids. CDR3 in amino acids: CASSLRTGIGEQYF. The CDR3 DNA follows: TGTGCCAGCAGCCTCAGGACAGGGATCGGCGAGCAGTACTTC.

The V gene is TRBV19, the J gene TRBJ1-2; maybe TRBD1 (6 bases). Germline-derived CDR1 and CDR2 are LNHDA and SQIVND (reference sequence). Trimming removed 4 bases from V and 6 bases from J, with 15 bases in between. This CDR3 is built from 14 residues. In nucleotides, the CDR3 is TGTGCCAGTAGTAACCGTCGGGGGGCTGATGGCTACACCTTC. Translated: CASSNRRGADGYTF.

V gene TRBV7-9 combines with J gene TRBJ2-1; possible D gene TRBD2, 6 bases. From germline, CDR1 is SEHNR and CDR2 FQNEAQ (reference sequence). The length of the CDR3 is 19 residues. V was shortened by 5 bases and J by 2 bases, with 25 bases between the two germline ends. CDR3 nucleotides: TGTGCCAGCAGCCAGAGGGGTTTCGCGGGAACTACTACCTACAATGAGCAGTTCTTC. Translating it yields CASSQRGFAGTTTYNEQFF.

J is TRBJ2-1 and V is TRBV5-3; no definite D call. TRBV5-3 has ORF status, its function being uncertain. V was trimmed by 0 bases and J by 4 bases, leaving 17 bases between them. The CDR3 length is 17 residues. As DNA, the CDR3 is TGTGCCAGAAGCTTGGACTCTTTCTCCAACTTTTACAATGAGCAGTTCTTC. Encoded protein: CARSLDSFSNFYNEQFF.

This clone was detected a few times. CDR3 in amino acids: CASSRTSVNTGELFF. CDR3 nucleotides: TGTGCCAGCAGCAGGACTAGCGTTAACACCGGGGAGCTGTTTTTT. The V gene is TRBV7-9, the J gene TRBJ2-2; 9 nucleotides agree with TRBD2. Germline values: CDR1 SEHNR, CDR2 FQNEAQ (reference sequence). This CDR3 is built from 15 residues. The trim removed 5 bases at V and 2 bases at J, leaving 3 bases unmatched.

This clone was seen a handful of times. The rearrangement uses TRBV14 and TRBJ2-7, with 12 bases identical to TRBD1. Germline V lookup: CDR1 SGHDN, CDR2 FVKESK. Trimming removed 4 bases from V and 7 bases from J; junction bases left unmatched: 11. CDR3 length: 16 residues. The CDR3 bases are TGTGCCAGCAGCCCGCGCGGGACAGGGGGCGCGGAAGAGCAGTACTTC. Its protein is CASSPRGTGGAEEQYF.

V is TRBV10-2 and J is TRBJ2-5; the match to TRBD1 covers 9 bases. The germline CDR1 and CDR2 sequences are WSHSY and SAAADI. There are 14 residues in the CDR3. Losses at the gene ends were 6 bases for V and 1 base for J; bases not matched to a gene: 3. The CDR3 here is CASRDRGGQETQYF. The CDR3 DNA follows: TGCGCCAGCAGGGACAGGGGAGGCCAAGAGACCCAGTACTTC.

The chain is built from TRBV9 and TRBJ2-2, with a possible D match to TRBD1 (6 bases). This CDR3 region has 13 residues. Germline V gives CDR1 SGDLS, CDR2 YYNGEE. V was cut by 6 bases and J by 7 bases, with 13 bases left in between. The CDR3 is CASTNRAVGELFF. Here the CDR3 DNA reads TGTGCCAGCACAAACAGGGCCGTCGGGGAGCTGTTTTTT.

The chain carries TRBV9 and TRBJ1-4, with a tentative D call TRBD1 (6 bases). Germline CDR1 SGDLS, CDR2 YYNGEE. The CDR3 runs 15 residues. Trimming took 1 base from V and 4 from J, leaving 11 bases between them. The CDR3 sequence is CASSVTGTYNEKLFF. Written as DNA, the CDR3 is TGTGCCAGCAGCGTAACAGGGACATATAATGAAAAACTGTTTTTT. The variable domain in full, with the rest retrieved from reference TRBV9 and TRBJ1-4, is DSGVTQTPKHLITATGQRVTLRCSPRSGDLSVYWYQQSLDQGLQFLIQYYNGEERAKGNILERFSAQQFPDLHSELNLSSLELGDSALYFCASSVTGTYNEKLFFGSGTQLSVL.